The 9 T cell receptor beta chains in this list originate from one sample, sequenced in a study of blood T cell repertoires in COVID-19. Measured with immunoSEQ multiplex PCR; TCRdb has only the in-frame clones, and not every one. Found here are about 89,000 clones, approximately 89% of them singletons; the top ten hold roughly 0.51%. Material for sequencing was peripheral blood. The receptors stem from a man in his 60s with acute or convalescent COVID-19.

V gene TRBV3-1 (or the pseudogene TRBV3-2) combines with J gene TRBJ2-2; TRBD2 is a possible D gene (6 bases). The length of the CDR3 is 15 residues. V lost 6 bases to trimming and J lost 4 bases, with 15 bases between them. CDR1 and CDR2 (germline): LGHDT, YNNKEL (reference sequence). The CDR3 sequence: CASRGRGEFTGELFF. DNA of the CDR3: TGTGCCAGCAGGGGACGCGGGGAATTCACCGGGGAGCTGTTTTTT.

The chain employs TRBV10-3 and TRBJ1-5, with D unresolved. The CDR3 runs to 16 residues. Between the trimmed V and J ends, which lost 5 bases and 0 bases, there was a span of 14 bases. In germline, CDR1 is ENHRY, CDR2 SYGVKD. The chain's CDR3 is CAISSGPSDSNQPQHF. DNA for the CDR3: TGTGCCATCAGTTCTGGTCCGTCAGATAGCAATCAGCCCCAGCATTTT.

The chain combines TRBV19 with TRBJ2-6; D gene uncertain. From germline, CDR1 is LNHDA and CDR2 SQIVND (reference sequence). CDR3 length: 17 amino acids. Trimming removed 2 bases from V and 0 bases from J, with 11 bases in between. This CDR3 reads CASSITVLTSGANVLTF. In DNA form, the CDR3 reads TGTGCCAGTAGTATAACAGTTCTCACCTCTGGGGCCAACGTCCTGACTTTC.

The chain is built from TRBV7-3 and TRBJ2-3, with 12 positions matching TRBD2. The CDR3 runs 16 residues. Trimming took 5 bases from V and 4 from J; bases not matched to a gene: 7. Per the germline V gene, CDR1 is SGHTA and CDR2 is FQGTGA. The CDR3: CASSPLAGGPSDTQYF. CDR3 DNA sequence: TGTGCCAGCAGCCCGCTAGCGGGGGGGCCATCAGATACGCAGTATTTT.

The chain has TRBV14 and TRBJ2-7; D gene unclear. Between the trimmed V and J ends, which lost 2 bases and 4 bases, there was a span of 6 bases. CDR1 SGHDN and CDR2 FVKESK come from the germline V gene. This CDR3 region has 12 residues. CDR3 nucleotide sequence: TGTGCCAGCAGCCAACTAAATTACGAGCAGTACTTC. As protein: CASSQLNYEQYF.

The J gene is TRBJ2-6, the V gene TRBV5-4; perhaps TRBD2 as D (6 bases). V was trimmed by 1 base and J by 3 bases, leaving 14 bases between them. Germline values: CDR1 SGHNT, CDR2 YYREEE (reference sequence). This CDR3 is 17 amino acids long. CDR3 in amino acids: CASSLYGSYGGANVLTF. The CDR3 bases are TGTGCCAGCAGCTTGTACGGGAGCTATGGTGGGGCCAACGTCCTGACTTTC.

Written as DNA, the CDR3 is TGTGCCAGCAGTATCGGACAGCCGGGGACCTACGAGCAGTACTTC. Its protein is CASSIGQPGTYEQYF. V is TRBV2 and J is TRBJ2-7; possible D gene TRBD1, 6 bases. CDR1 and CDR2 (germline): SNHLY, FYNNEI. Deletions cut 5 bases from V and 2 bases from J, with 16 bases between. The CDR3 extends over 15 amino acids.

The rearrangement uses TRBV27 and TRBJ2-7, with a possible D match to TRBD2 (6 bases). The CDR3 consists of 11 residues. V lost 3 bases to trimming and J lost 6 bases, with 6 bases between them. From germline, CDR1 is MNHEY and CDR2 SMNVEV (reference sequence). The CDR3: CASSFGGEQYF. The CDR3 nucleotides are TGTGCCAGCAGTTTCGGGGGCGAGCAGTACTTC.

This clone was observed a single time. The chain links TRBV18 to TRBJ2-3; 7 positions match TRBD2. The CDR3 length is 15 residues. Per the germline V gene, CDR1 is KGHSH and CDR2 is LQKENI. V was clipped by 2 bases and J by 3 bases; unmatched bases: 5. The CDR3, as DNA: TGTGCCAGCTCACCAAGTACTAGCGCAACAGATACGCAGTATTTT. It codes for CASSPSTSATDTQYF.